This T cell receptor (beta chain) was recovered during a study of T cells after yellow fever vaccination. Study at large: Fractions with few cells were prepared using SMART-Seq v4 Ultra Low Input.

Study-level results: Compared with primary, the secondary response was weaker and peaked at day 5, not 15.

A word on this clonotype: Its target is unknown.

Template-switching 5'RACE yielded the TCR cDNA; a universal primer site and UMIs were added in the process. TCRdb passed the 5' RACE reads through MiXCR, listing each CDR3 protein once. The table records roughly 250,000 distinct CDR3 sequences, 10% to 15% of them present only once. The germline V gene has CDR1 SGHRS and CDR2 YFSETQ. Trimming took 4 bases from V and 3 from J; bases not matched to a gene: 8. The CDR3 has 16 residues. The V and J genes are TRBV5-1 and TRBJ2-3; 10 positions agree with TRBD1. This sequence originates from a young man who received the YFV17D yellow fever vaccine. This specimen was CD4+ T cells sorted from PBMCs, taken 45 days after the yellow fever booster vaccination. The CDR3 reads CASSTFRQGATDTQYF. CDR3 bases: TGCGCCAGCAGCACCTTCCGACAGGGGGCTACAGATACGCAGTATTTT.